These T cell receptor beta chains were read from a single sample in a study of T cell clones after liver transplantation. TCRdb keeps only in-frame clones here, not all; method: immunoSEQ multiplex PCR. This sample has 20,000 to 25,000 clones, with about 94% found just once. The sample consisted of CD8+ T cells from blood, taken roughly 26 months after liver transplant. The origin of the receptors is a human patient who received a liver transplant. Among the T cells, some may be from the graft donor. CDR3s include the opening cysteine and the closing phenylalanine or tryptophan. Each record gives: V gene, clone size, J gene, D gene, CDR3 DNA, CDR3 protein. The D gene is left open where the match is weak. Only part of the rows carry a size: once, few, many, or a class if the clone is expanded.

V: TRBV5-4
size: -
J: TRBJ2-5
D: -
DNA: TGTGCCAGCAGCCCTCAGGACCGCGAGGAGACCCAGTACTTC
CDR3: CASSPQDREETQYF

V: TRBV7-2
size: -
J: TRBJ2-3
D: TRBD2
DNA: TGTGCCAGCAGCTTAACTAGCGGGAGGGCAGATACGCAGTATTTT
CDR3: CASSLTSGRADTQYF

V: TRBV13
size: -
J: TRBJ1-1
D: -
DNA: TGTGCCAGCAGCTTCGGGGACGGATTCGACACTGAAGCTTTCTTT
CDR3: CASSFGDGFDTEAFF

V: TRBV27
size: -
J: TRBJ2-7
D: -
DNA: TGTGCCAGCAGCCGGGAAAACGAGCAGTACTTC
CDR3: CASSRENEQYF

V: TRBV13
size: -
J: TRBJ2-2
D: -
DNA: TGTGCCAGCAGCTTTCTCGGGGCCCCCGGGGAGCTGTTTTTT
CDR3: CASSFLGAPGELFF

V: TRBV21-1
size: once
J: TRBJ2-7
D: -
DNA: TGTGCCAGCAGCAATCGACTAGGCCCCGACTACGAGCAGTACTTC
CDR3: CASSNRLGPDYEQYF

V: TRBV5-8
size: -
J: TRBJ1-3
D: -
DNA: TGTGCCAGCAGCCGCCTGGGGCTGGGCCATGGAAACACCATATATTTT
CDR3: CASSRLGLGHGNTIYF

V: TRBV18
size: -
J: TRBJ2-7
D: -
DNA: TGTGCCAGCTCAAATGACAGGTACGAGCAGTACTTC
CDR3: CASSNDRYEQYF

V: TRBV9
size: -
J: TRBJ1-1
D: -
DNA: TGTGCCAGCAGCGTAGGTTCGAACACTGAAGCTTTCTTT
CDR3: CASSVGSNTEAFF

V: TRBV7-3
size: -
J: TRBJ1-1
D: -
DNA: TGTGCCAGCAGACGACTCGGGACGGAGAACACTGAAGCTTTCTTT
CDR3: CASRRLGTENTEAFF

V: TRBV10-3
size: -
J: TRBJ2-2
D: TRBD2
DNA: TGTGCCATCAGAACTAGCGGAGCGAACACCGGGGAGCTGTTTTTT
CDR3: CAIRTSGANTGELFF

V: TRBV21-1
size: -
J: TRBJ2-1
D: -
DNA: TGTGCCAGCAGCAAATTGACGGGGGCCACCTACAATGAGCAGTTCTTC
CDR3: CASSKLTGATYNEQFF

V: TRBV23-1
size: -
J: TRBJ2-1
D: TRBD2
DNA: TGCGCCAGCAGTCAATGGGGGGGGAGTAGCTCCTACAATGAGCAGTTCTTC
CDR3: CASSQWGGSSSYNEQFF

V: TRBV6-5
size: -
J: TRBJ1-1
D: TRBD1
DNA: TGTGCCAGCAGTTACTCGAGGGGGCGGCCTGAAGCTTTCTTT
CDR3: CASSYSRGRPEAFF

V: TRBV29-1
size: -
J: TRBJ2-7
D: -
DNA: TGCAGCGTCGAGGGTGACGGCAGCTCCTACGAGCAGTACTTC
CDR3: CSVEGDGSSYEQYF

V: TRBV7-9
size: -
J: TRBJ1-4
D: -
DNA: TGTGCCAGCAGCCCCCGTACAGGTCCGAGGGAAAAACTGTTTTTT
CDR3: CASSPRTGPREKLFF

V: TRBV21-1
size: -
J: TRBJ2-3
D: -
DNA: TGTGCCAGCAGCACTTCCCGCAGACAGAGGGTTAGCACAGATACGCAGTATTTT
CDR3: CASSTSRRQRVSTDTQYF

V: TRBV28
size: -
J: TRBJ1-1
D: TRBD1
DNA: TGTGCCAGCAGCCCCGCGGGACAGGGTTACACTGAAGCTTTCTTT
CDR3: CASSPAGQGYTEAFF

V: TRBV15
size: -
J: TRBJ2-7
D: -
DNA: TGTGCCACCAGCAGGAACCTAATGGCTGAGCAGTACTTC
CDR3: CATSRNLMAEQYF

V: TRBV9
size: -
J: TRBJ2-1
D: -
DNA: TGTGCCAGCAGCGTAGCGGGAGACTCCTACAATGAGCAGTTCTTC
CDR3: CASSVAGDSYNEQFF

V: TRBV30
size: -
J: TRBJ1-5
D: -
DNA: TGTGCCTGGAGGGAAGGGAATCAGCCCCAGCATTTT
CDR3: CAWREGNQPQHF

V: TRBV4-3
size: -
J: TRBJ2-3
D: -
DNA: TGCGCCAGCAGCCAAGACTCAACAGGGAGGACAGATACGCAGTATTTT
CDR3: CASSQDSTGRTDTQYF

V: TRBV27
size: -
J: TRBJ2-7
D: -
DNA: TGTGCCAGCAGTTTGGTCGGGGACCGCGAGCAGTACTTC
CDR3: CASSLVGDREQYF

V: TRBV25-1
size: -
J: TRBJ2-3
D: -
DNA: TGTGCCAGCAGTGAATATAAGGGAGCGCTGGGCACAGATACGCAGTATTTT
CDR3: CASSEYKGALGTDTQYF

V: TRBV4-1
size: -
J: TRBJ2-3
D: TRBD1
DNA: TGCGCCAGCAGCCAAGATCGGACAGGGGGTATCACAGATACGCAGTATTTT
CDR3: CASSQDRTGGITDTQYF

V: TRBV5-1
size: once
J: TRBJ2-1
D: -
DNA: TGCGCCAGCAGCCCATTCCCGGAGAATGAGCAGTTCTTC
CDR3: CASSPFPENEQFF

V: TRBV27
size: -
J: TRBJ2-1
D: -
DNA: TGTGCCAGCAGTTTCGAGTACTACAATGAGCAGTTCTTC
CDR3: CASSFEYYNEQFF

V: TRBV7-2
size: -
J: TRBJ2-1
D: TRBD2
DNA: TGTGCCAGCAGCCCCCGGACTAGGGCCGGGGGAGATGAGCAGTTCTTC
CDR3: CASSPRTRAGGDEQFF

V: TRBV7-3
size: -
J: TRBJ2-7
D: TRBD2
DNA: TGTGCCAGCAGCCCCCCTAGCGGGAGTTACGAGCAGTACTTC
CDR3: CASSPPSGSYEQYF

V: TRBV7-8
size: -
J: TRBJ2-7
D: TRBD2
DNA: TGTGCCAGCAGCTTAGATCCTAGCGGGATCAGCGAGCAGTACTTC
CDR3: CASSLDPSGISEQYF

V: TRBV9
size: few
J: TRBJ2-7
D: TRBD1
DNA: TGTGCCAGCAGCGCTTCCCGGGACAGGGGATTTGTCGAGCAGTACTTC
CDR3: CASSASRDRGFVEQYF

V: TRBV6-1
size: once
J: TRBJ2-3
D: -
DNA: TGTGCCAGCATGAGCACAGATACGCAGTATTTT
CDR3: CASMSTDTQYF

V: TRBV6-1
size: medium-sized
J: TRBJ2-7
D: TRBD1
DNA: TGTGCCAGCACACGGGGACAGGGGTTGGACGAGCAGTACTTC
CDR3: CASTRGQGLDEQYF

V: TRBV27
size: -
J: TRBJ2-2
D: -
DNA: TGTGCCAGCAGTTTTGGCACCGGGGAGCTGTTTTTT
CDR3: CASSFGTGELFF

V: TRBV27
size: -
J: TRBJ1-5
D: -
DNA: TGTGCCAGCAGTTTCGGAGGAGGTAGCAATCAGCCCCAGCATTTT
CDR3: CASSFGGGSNQPQHF

V: TRBV6-5
size: once
J: TRBJ2-7
D: -
DNA: TGTGCCAGCAGTTACTCGAGCGGACAAATCTCCTACGAGCAGTACTTC
CDR3: CASSYSSGQISYEQYF

V: TRBV30
size: few
J: TRBJ1-1
D: -
DNA: TGTGCCTCCGTGAGGTACACTGAAGCTTTCTTT
CDR3: CASVRYTEAFF

V: TRBV4-2
size: -
J: TRBJ2-1
D: -
DNA: TGTGCCAGCAGCCAAGGGGGAGAGCAGTTCTTC
CDR3: CASSQGGEQFF

V: TRBV28
size: -
J: TRBJ2-7
D: TRBD1
DNA: TGTGCCAGCAGTTTGACAGGGGGCCCGGACGAGCAGTACTTC
CDR3: CASSLTGGPDEQYF

V: TRBV4-1
size: -
J: TRBJ1-5
D: TRBD1
DNA: TGCGCCAGCAGCCCCCGGGACAGCCTGAATCAGCCCCAGCATTTT
CDR3: CASSPRDSLNQPQHF

V: TRBV5-5
size: -
J: TRBJ1-4
D: TRBD1
DNA: TGTGCCAGCAGCTTGGCGGACAGGGTTTGGAATCGGAAGCATAATGAAAAACTGTTTTTT
CDR3: CASSLADRVWNRKHNEKLFF

V: TRBV11-1
size: once
J: TRBJ2-2
D: TRBD2
DNA: TGTGCCAGCAGCTCGACTAGCGGGTTCACCGGGGAGCTGTTTTTT
CDR3: CASSSTSGFTGELFF

V: TRBV19
size: -
J: TRBJ2-7
D: TRBD2
DNA: TGTGCCAGTAGTGCCTTGGGACTAGCGGGAGACGAGCAGTACTTC
CDR3: CASSALGLAGDEQYF

V: TRBV28
size: -
J: TRBJ2-3
D: -
DNA: TGTGCCAGCAGTTTAATCTTGGGTCGCACAGATACGCAGTATTTT
CDR3: CASSLILGRTDTQYF

V: TRBV14
size: once
J: TRBJ2-7
D: -
DNA: TGTGCCAGCAGCCACCGGACGGGATCCTACGAGCAGTACTTC
CDR3: CASSHRTGSYEQYF

V: TRBV7-6
size: once
J: TRBJ2-3
D: -
DNA: TGTGCCAGCAGCTTAGTAGTCCGGGATACGCAGTATTTT
CDR3: CASSLVVRDTQYF

V: TRBV4-3
size: -
J: TRBJ1-1
D: -
DNA: TGCGCCAGCAGCCAAGATCGGAGGTTGAACACTGAAGCTTTCTTT
CDR3: CASSQDRRLNTEAFF

V: TRBV11-3
size: -
J: TRBJ2-1
D: TRBD2
DNA: TGTGCCAGCAGCTTAGGTACGGGGGGACTAGCGGACAATGAGCAGTTCTTC
CDR3: CASSLGTGGLADNEQFF

V: TRBV15
size: -
J: TRBJ2-1
D: -
DNA: TGTGCCACCAGCGCCGTAGGACTGGTCGACTCCTACAATGAGCAGTTCTTC
CDR3: CATSAVGLVDSYNEQFF

V: TRBV9
size: -
J: TRBJ2-7
D: -
DNA: TGTGCCAGCGGAGGAGACAGCCTCTACGAGCAGTACTTC
CDR3: CASGGDSLYEQYF

V: TRBV10-2
size: -
J: TRBJ2-7
D: -
DNA: TGCGCCAGCAGTGACGACTACGAGCAGTACTTC
CDR3: CASSDDYEQYF

V: TRBV7-6
size: -
J: TRBJ2-7
D: TRBD2
DNA: TGTGCCAGCAGCTTAGGGGAGGGGTACGAGCAGTACTTC
CDR3: CASSLGEGYEQYF

V: TRBV9
size: -
J: TRBJ2-7
D: -
DNA: TGTGCCAGCAGCGGGGGTGGCTACGAGCAGTACTTC
CDR3: CASSGGGYEQYF

V: TRBV15
size: -
J: TRBJ2-7
D: -
DNA: TGTGCCACCAGCGCAAACTCCTACGAGCAGTACTTC
CDR3: CATSANSYEQYF

V: TRBV7-9
size: -
J: TRBJ1-2
D: -
DNA: TGTGCCAGCAGCTCCGCAGGGGTTGTCTATGGCTACACCTTC
CDR3: CASSSAGVVYGYTF

V: TRBV6-5
size: -
J: TRBJ2-5
D: TRBD1
DNA: TGTGCCAGCAGTCGGGGGACAGGTCAAGAGACCCAGTACTTC
CDR3: CASSRGTGQETQYF

V: TRBV27
size: -
J: TRBJ1-2
D: TRBD1
DNA: TGTGCCAGCAGTTTAGCCCCCGGACAGGGGGCGCACGGCTACACCTTC
CDR3: CASSLAPGQGAHGYTF

V: TRBV9
size: -
J: TRBJ1-2
D: -
DNA: TGTGCCAGCAGCGCTAGCGAGACAGATGACTATGGCTACACCTTC
CDR3: CASSASETDDYGYTF

V: TRBV2
size: few
J: TRBJ1-2
D: -
DNA: TGTGCCAGCAGGGGACCCTGGTACACCTTC
CDR3: CASRGPWYTF